This TCR beta chain emerged from a study of Ad26.COV2.S vaccination and SARS-CoV-2 variants. Study context: Once or twice, 56 days apart, Ad26.COV2.S was delivered intramuscularly.

Documented treatment: around 19 received Ad26.COV2.S at low or high dose, single or two shots; about 5 received placebo; per-sample allocation not given. It was on day 63 after the first vaccine or placebo injection that samples were taken. General observations from the study: Total T cell responses may have been underestimated by the TCR breadth and depth analyses. Individuals receiving vaccine had higher spike-specific TCR breadth than placebo recipients did.

Of note for this clone: The antigen is unknown.

Using immunoSEQ multiplex PCR, the repertoire was profiled, and TCRdb retains in-frame clones only, with some absent. The sample lists fewer than 400,000 clones, almost 90% occurring once. The receptor was isolated from a person aged 18-65 years who received the Ad26.COV2.S COVID-19 vaccine or a placebo. Here the sequenced sample was peripheral blood, taken in a trial of Ad26.COV2.S vaccine versus placebo.

The CDR3 bases are TGCGCCAGCAGCTTGTGGGAGGCTAGCATGAATGAGCAGTTCTTC. Protein sequence: CASSLWEASMNEQFF. This chain connects TRBV5-1 to TRBJ2-1, with D perhaps matching TRBD2 (6 bases). V lost 1 base, J lost 7 bases, and 15 bases lay in between. CDR1 and CDR2 from the germline V gene are SGHRS and YFSETQ. CDR3 length equals 15 residues.